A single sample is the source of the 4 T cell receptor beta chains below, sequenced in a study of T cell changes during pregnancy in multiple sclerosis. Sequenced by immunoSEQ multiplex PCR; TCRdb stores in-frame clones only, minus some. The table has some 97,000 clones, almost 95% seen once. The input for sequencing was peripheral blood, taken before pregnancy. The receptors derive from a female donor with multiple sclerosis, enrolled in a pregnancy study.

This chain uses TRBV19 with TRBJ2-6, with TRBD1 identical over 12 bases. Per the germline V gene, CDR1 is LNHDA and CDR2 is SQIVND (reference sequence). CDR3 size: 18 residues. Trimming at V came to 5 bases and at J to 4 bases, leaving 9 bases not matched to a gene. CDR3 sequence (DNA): TGTGCCAGTAGTGTACCGGGACAGGGGGCGCAAGGGGCCAACGTCCTGACTTTC. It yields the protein CASSVPGQGAQGANVLTF. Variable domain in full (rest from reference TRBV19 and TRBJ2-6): DGGITQSPKYLFRKEGQNVTLSCEQNLNHDAMYWYRQDPGQGLRLIYYSQIVNDFQKGDIAEGYSVSREKKESFPLTVTSAQKNPTAFYLCASSVPGQGAQGANVLTFGAGSRLTVL.

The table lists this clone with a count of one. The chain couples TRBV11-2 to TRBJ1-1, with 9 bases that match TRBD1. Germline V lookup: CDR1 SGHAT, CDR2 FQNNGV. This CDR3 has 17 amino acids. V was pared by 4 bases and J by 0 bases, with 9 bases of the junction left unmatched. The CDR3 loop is CASSSHRDRVMNTEAFF. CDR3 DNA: TGTGCCAGCAGCTCACACCGGGACAGGGTAATGAACACTGAAGCTTTCTTT.

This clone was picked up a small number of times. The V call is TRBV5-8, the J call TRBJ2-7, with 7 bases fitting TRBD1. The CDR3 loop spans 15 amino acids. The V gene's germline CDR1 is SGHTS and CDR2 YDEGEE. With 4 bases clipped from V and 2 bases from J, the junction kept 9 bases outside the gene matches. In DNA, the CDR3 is TGTGCCAGCAGCCAAGGGGGCAGGGCAACCTACGAGCAGTACTTC. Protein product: CASSQGGRATYEQYF.

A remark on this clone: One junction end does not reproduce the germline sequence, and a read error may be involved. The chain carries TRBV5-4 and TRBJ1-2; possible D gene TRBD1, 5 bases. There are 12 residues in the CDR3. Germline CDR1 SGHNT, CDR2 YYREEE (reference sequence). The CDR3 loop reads CASSLVAGVLAF. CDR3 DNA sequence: TGTGCCAGCAGCTTAGTTGCGGGGGTACTCGCCTTC. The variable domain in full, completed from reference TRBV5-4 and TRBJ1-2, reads ETGVTQSPTHLIKTRGQQVTLRCSSQSGHNTVSWYQQALGQGPQFIFQYYREEENGRGNFPPRFSGLQFPNYSSELNVNALELDDSALYLCASSLVAGVLAFGSGTRLTVV.